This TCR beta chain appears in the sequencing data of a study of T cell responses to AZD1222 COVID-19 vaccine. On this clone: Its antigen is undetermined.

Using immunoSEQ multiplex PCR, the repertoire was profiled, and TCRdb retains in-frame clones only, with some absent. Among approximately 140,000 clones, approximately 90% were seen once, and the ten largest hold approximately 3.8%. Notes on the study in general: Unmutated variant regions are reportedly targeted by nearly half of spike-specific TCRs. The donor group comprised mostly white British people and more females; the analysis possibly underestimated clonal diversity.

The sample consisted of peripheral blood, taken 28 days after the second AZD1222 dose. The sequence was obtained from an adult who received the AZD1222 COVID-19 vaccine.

The CDR3 DNA reads TGTGCCAGCAGCGGCGGACTAGCGGGGGGCCAAGAGACCCAGTACTTC. This encodes CASSGGLAGGQETQYF. The chain has TRBV9 and TRBJ2-5, with TRBD2 identical over 14 bases. Trimming at V came to 3 bases and at J to 1 base, leaving 2 bases not matched to a gene. This CDR3 spans 16 amino acids. Germline values: CDR1 SGDLS, CDR2 YYNGEE. The entire variable domain, with the rest obtained from reference TRBV9 and TRBJ2-5, is as follows: DSGVTQTPKHLITATGQRVTLRCSPRSGDLSVYWYQQSLDQGLQFLIQYYNGEERAKGNILERFSAQQFPDLHSELNLSSLELGDSALYFCASSGGLAGGQETQYFGPGTRLLVL.